One TCR beta chain is described in this entry. No antigen is known for it. The input lacks base qualities; no much larger clone sits a single base away. This sample was taken from a study of metastatic and nonmetastatic thyroid tumors (TCRdb year 2020). In terms of the full investigation: Repertoires were compared across peripheral blood and tumor or nodule tissue samples from malignant and benign thyroid patients. Here is what the overall study found, with its caveats: In both blood and tumor samples, TCR beta diversity was reported to be significantly higher in malignant tumors than in benign nodules.

No treatment had been received by any patient before thyroid surgery. Patient clinical samples collected from about 2012 to 2019 were retrospectively analysed using T-cell receptor beta sequencing. Libraries were constructed by PCR. The sequencer was an Illumina HiSeq 4000. High-throughput sequencing was used to profile the TCR beta-chain CDR3 region of each patient. As for the authors' bioinformatics: The researchers built a classifier to tell apart papillary thyroid cancer patients with distant metastasis, based on CDR3 differences among clinicopathological groups. Repertoire diversity was assessed with the Shannon index, and tumor-blood repertoire similarity with the Morisita-Horn index. The public reads were run again by TCRdb, first through fastp at Q25 and then through MiXCR, and only productive beta chains were kept. The V and J calls shown here were made by TCRdb, not taken from the authors' results. Across this sample there are about 21,000 clones, with 20% to 30% seen only once. Under 25% of the sample is in the top ten clones.

Source material: blood. The sequence derives from a female donor with papillary thyroid cancer or a benign thyroid nodule (not recorded which). Some clones in this sample may be carry-over from other donors' samples.

The DNA is TGTGCCAGCAGCCAAGGACCTAATGAAAAACTGTTTTTT. Protein translation: CASSQGPNEKLFF. Recombination connected TRBV3-1 to TRBJ1-4; too little of a D gene remains to name it. V is pared back by 1 base and J by 3 bases, with 3 bases lying between the germline termini. CDR1 LGHDT and CDR2 YNNKEL are derived from the germline V gene (reference sequence). The CDR3 has 13 amino acids, counting the end cysteine and phenylalanine. Solely the CDR3 DNA is kept, with 39 bases framed from the first base.